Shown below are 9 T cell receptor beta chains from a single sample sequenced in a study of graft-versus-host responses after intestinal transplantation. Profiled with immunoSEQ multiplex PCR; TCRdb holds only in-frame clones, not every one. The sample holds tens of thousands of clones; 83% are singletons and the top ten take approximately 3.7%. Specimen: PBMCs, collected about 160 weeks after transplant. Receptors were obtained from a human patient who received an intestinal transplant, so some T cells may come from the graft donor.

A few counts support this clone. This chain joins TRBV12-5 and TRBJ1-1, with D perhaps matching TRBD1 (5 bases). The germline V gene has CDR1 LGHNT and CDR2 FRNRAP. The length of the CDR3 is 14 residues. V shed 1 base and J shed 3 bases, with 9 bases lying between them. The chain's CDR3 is CASGLGGEYTEAFF. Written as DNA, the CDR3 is TGTGCTAGTGGTTTGGGAGGGGAATACACTGAAGCTTTCTTT.

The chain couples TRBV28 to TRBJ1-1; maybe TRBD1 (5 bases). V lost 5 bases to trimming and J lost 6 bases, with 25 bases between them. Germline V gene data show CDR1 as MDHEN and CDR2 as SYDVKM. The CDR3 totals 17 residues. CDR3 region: CASSTIDPSGTLPEAFF. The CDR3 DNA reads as TGTGCCAGCAGTACGATAGACCCGTCCGGGACTTTACCTGAAGCTTTCTTT.

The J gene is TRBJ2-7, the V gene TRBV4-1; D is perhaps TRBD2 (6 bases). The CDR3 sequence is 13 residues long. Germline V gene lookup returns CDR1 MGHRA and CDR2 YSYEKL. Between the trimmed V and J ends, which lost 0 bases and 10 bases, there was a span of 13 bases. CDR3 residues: CASSQDRRDFQYF. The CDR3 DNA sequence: TGCGCCAGCAGCCAAGATCGCAGGGACTTTCAGTACTTC.

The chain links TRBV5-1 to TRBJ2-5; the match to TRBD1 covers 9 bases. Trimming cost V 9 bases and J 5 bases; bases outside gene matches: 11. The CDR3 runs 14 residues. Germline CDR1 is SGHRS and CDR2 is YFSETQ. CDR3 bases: TGCGCCACCTCGACCGGGACAGGGTCCGAGACCCAGTACTTC. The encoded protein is CATSTGTGSETQYF.

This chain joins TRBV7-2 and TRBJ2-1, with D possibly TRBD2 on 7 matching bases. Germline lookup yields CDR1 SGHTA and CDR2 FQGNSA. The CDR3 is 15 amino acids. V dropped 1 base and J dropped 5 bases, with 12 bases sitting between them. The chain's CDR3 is CASSLVRGRDNEQFF. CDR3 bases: TGTGCCAGCAGCTTAGTTAGGGGGAGGGACAATGAGCAGTTCTTC.

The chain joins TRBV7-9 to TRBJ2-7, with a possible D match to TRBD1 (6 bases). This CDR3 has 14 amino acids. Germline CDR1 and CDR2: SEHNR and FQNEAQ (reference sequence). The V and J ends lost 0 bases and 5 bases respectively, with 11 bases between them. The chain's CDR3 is CASSLARQVNEQYF. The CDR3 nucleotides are TGTGCCAGCAGCTTAGCTCGACAGGTAAACGAGCAGTACTTC.

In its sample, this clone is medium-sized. CDR3 in DNA: TGTGCCAGCAGTGTTCACCGGGACAGGACCGACTTCTATGGCTACACCTTC. It yields the protein CASSVHRDRTDFYGYTF. This chain connects TRBV6-1 to TRBJ1-2; 8 bases fit TRBD1. V gave up 4 bases and J gave up 4 bases; unmatched junction bases: 14. In germline, CDR1 is MNHNS, CDR2 SASEGT. This CDR3 region has 17 residues.

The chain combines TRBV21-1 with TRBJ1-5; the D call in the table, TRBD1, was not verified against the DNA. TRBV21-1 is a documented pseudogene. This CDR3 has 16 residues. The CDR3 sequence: CASRQGRTYSNQPQHF. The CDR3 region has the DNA TGTGCCAGTAGACAGGGCCGTACCTATAGCAATCAGCCCCAGCATTTT.

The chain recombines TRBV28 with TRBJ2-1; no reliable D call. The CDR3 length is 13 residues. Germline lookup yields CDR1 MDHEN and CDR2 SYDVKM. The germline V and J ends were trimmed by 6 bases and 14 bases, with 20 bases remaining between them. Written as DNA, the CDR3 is TGTGCCAGCAGCCCTGAAGGGTGGGATGTGAAGTTCTTC. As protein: CASSPEGWDVKFF.